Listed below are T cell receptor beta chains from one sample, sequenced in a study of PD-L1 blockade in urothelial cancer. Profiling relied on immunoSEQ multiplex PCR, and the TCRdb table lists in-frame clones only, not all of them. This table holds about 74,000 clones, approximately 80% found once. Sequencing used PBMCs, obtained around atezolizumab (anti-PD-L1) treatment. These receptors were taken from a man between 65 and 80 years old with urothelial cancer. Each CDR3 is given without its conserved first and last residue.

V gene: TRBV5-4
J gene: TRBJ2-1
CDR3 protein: ASSFPGVLEQF

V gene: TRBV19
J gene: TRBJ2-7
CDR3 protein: ASSTGQGSYEQY

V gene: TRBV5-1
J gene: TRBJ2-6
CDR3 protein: ASSLSQDSGANVLT

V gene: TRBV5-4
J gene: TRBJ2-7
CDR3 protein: ASSPDVGAREQY

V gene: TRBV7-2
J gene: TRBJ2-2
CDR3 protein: ASSLPGGIGELF

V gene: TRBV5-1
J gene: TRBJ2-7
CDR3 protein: ASNNVGGPTEQY

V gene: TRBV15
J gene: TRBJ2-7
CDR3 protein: ATSRDFGGPYEQY

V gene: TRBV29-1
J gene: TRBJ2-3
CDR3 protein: SVVAAARGDTQY

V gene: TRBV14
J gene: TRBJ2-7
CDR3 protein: ASSRGTSGSRYEQY

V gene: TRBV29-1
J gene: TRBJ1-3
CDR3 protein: SVEALGSGSGNTIY

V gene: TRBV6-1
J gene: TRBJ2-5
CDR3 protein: ASMREETQY

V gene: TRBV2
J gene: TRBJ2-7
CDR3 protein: ASSEASGRSYEQY

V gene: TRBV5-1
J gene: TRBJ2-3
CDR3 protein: ASSLGQGITDTQY

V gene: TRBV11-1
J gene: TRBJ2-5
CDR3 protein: ASSPRGGRVGETQY

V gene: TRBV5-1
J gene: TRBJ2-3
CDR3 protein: ASSPSGTDTQY